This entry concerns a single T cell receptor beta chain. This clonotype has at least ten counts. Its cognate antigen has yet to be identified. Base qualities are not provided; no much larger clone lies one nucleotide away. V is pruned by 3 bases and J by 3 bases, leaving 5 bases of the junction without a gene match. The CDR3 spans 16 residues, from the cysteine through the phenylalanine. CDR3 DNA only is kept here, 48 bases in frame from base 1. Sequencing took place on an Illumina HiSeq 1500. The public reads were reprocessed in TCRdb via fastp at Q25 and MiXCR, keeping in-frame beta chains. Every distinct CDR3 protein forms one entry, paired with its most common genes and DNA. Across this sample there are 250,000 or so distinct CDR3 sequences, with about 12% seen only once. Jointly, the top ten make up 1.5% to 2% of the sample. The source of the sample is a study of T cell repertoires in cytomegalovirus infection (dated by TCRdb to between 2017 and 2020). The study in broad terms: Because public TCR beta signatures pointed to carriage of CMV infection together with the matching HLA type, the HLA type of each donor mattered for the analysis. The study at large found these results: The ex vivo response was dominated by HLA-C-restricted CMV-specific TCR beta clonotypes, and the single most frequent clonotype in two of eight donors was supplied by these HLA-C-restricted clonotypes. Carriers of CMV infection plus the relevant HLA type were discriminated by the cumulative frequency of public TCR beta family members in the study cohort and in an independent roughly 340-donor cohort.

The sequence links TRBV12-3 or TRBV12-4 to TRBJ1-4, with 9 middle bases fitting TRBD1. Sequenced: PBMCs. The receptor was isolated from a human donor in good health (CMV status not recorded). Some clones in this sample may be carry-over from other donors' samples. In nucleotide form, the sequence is TGTGCCAGCAGTTTCAGGACAGGGGTATCTAATGAAAAACTGTTTTTT. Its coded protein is CASSFRTGVSNEKLFF.